This T cell receptor (beta chain) was observed in a study of response to subunit inactivated influenza vaccine. The trim removed 1 base at V and 5 bases at J, leaving 9 bases unmatched. Per the germline V gene, CDR1 is SNHLY and CDR2 is FYNNEI. This CDR3 is 16 amino acids long. This clonotype was counted a few times. Its antigen is not known. TCRdb analysed the RT-PCR reads with MiXCR anew, one entry per CDR3 protein. The sample has 650,000 to 800,000 distinct CDR3 sequences, approximately 15% seen once. Study-level findings and limits: Authors suggested that a seasonal influenza vaccination recruits few new T cells each time.

The source is a man aged 50-60 years who received an inactivated influenza vaccine. The source was PBMCs from blood, collected less than 15 days before vaccination. The chain combines TRBV2 with TRBJ2-7; 9 positions match TRBD1. Here the CDR3 DNA reads TGTGCCAGCAGTGAAGGACTTGGGACAGGGTTCGACGAGCAGTACTTC. It codes for CASSEGLGTGFDEQYF.